This T cell receptor (beta chain) was recovered during a study of T cell repertoires in cytomegalovirus infection. The study, taken as a whole, reports: Ex vivo, HLA-C-restricted CMV-specific TCR beta clonotypes prevailed over the rest of the response.

One entry per CDR3 protein, called by TCRdb with MiXCR from the reads. The sample shows about 400,000 distinct CDR3 sequences, about a sixth of them seen only once. For this clonotype: Its cognate antigen is unknown.

The TCR comes from a human donor in good health (CMV status not recorded). Some clones in this sample may be carry-over from other donors' samples. Sequences were obtained from PBMCs.

CDR3 amino acids: CASRQMWGSFQETQYF. The CDR3 DNA follows: TGTGCCAGCAGACAGATGTGGGGGTCCTTTCAAGAGACCCAGTACTTC. The chain has TRBV7-2 and TRBJ2-5; D could derive from TRBD1 or TRBD2 (5 bases each). The CDR3 has 16 amino acids. The germline V and J ends were trimmed by 6 bases and 2 bases, with 19 bases remaining between them. Germline V gene sequence: CDR1 SGHTA, CDR2 FQGNSA.